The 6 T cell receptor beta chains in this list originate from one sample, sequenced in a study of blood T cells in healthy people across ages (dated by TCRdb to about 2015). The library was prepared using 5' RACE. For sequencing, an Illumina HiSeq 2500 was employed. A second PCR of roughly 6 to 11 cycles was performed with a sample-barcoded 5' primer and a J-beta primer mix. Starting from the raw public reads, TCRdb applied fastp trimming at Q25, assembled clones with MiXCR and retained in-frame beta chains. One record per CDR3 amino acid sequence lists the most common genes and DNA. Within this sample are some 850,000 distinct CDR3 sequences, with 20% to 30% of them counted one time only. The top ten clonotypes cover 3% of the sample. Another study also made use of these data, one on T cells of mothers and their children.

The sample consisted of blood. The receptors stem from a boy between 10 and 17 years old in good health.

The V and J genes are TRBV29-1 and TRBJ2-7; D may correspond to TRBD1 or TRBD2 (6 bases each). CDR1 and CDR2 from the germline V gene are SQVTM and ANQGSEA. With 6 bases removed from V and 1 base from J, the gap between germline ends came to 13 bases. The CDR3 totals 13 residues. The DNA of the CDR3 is TGCAGCGTCGCCGGGGGCAGTTCCTACGAGCAGTACTTC. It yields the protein CSVAGGSSYEQYF.

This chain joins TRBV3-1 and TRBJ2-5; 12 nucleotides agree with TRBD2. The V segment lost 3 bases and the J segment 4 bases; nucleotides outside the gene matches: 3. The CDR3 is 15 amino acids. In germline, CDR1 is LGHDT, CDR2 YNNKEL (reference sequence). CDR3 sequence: CASSQASGGAETQYF. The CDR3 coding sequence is TGTGCCAGCAGCCAGGCTAGCGGGGGGGCAGAGACCCAGTACTTC.

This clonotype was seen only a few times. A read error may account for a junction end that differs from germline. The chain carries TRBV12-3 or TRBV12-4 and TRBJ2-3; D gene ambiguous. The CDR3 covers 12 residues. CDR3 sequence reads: CASSLGKDTQYF. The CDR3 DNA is TGCGCCAGCAGTCTGGGAAAGGATACGCAGTATTTT.

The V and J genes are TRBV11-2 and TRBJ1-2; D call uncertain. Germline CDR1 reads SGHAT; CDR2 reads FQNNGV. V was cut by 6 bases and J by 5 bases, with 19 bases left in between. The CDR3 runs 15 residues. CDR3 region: CASSPLSAGPYGYTF. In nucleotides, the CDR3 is TGTGCCAGCAGTCCTCTGAGTGCAGGCCCTTATGGCTACACCTTC.

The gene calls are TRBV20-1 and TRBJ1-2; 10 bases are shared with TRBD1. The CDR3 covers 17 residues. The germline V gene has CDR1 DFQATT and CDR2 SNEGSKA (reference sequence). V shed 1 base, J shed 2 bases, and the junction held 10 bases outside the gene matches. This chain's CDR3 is CSARADQDRGSNYGYTF. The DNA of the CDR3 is TGCAGTGCTAGAGCTGACCAGGACAGGGGGTCGAACTATGGCTACACCTTC.

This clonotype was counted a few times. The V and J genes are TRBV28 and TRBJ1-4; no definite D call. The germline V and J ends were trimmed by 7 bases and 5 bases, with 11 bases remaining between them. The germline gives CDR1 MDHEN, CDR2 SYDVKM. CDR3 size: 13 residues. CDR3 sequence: CASTLRENEKLFF. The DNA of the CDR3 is TGTGCCAGCACCCTACGGGAGAATGAAAAACTGTTTTTT.